These T cell receptor beta chains were read from a single sample in a study of breast tumors, draining lymph nodes, adjacent tissues. Using its own MiXCR run on the multiplex PCR reads, TCRdb lists one record per CDR3 protein. The sample lists 150,000 to 200,000 distinct CDR3 sequences, about 33% occurring once. Source material: axillary lymph node tissue. The receptor set was obtained from a female donor with breast cancer. Some clones in this sample may be carry-over from other donors' samples. Both conserved end residues are part of each CDR3. D genes are given only for firm matches. Not all rows give a size; the values are once, few, many and, for expanded clones, a class.

many	TRBV10-3	TRBJ2-7	NA	CAISADKAPYEQYF	TGTGCCATCAGTGCCGACAAGGCCCCCTACGAGCAGTACTTC
many	TRBV11-2	TRBJ2-2	TRBD1	CASSFTRRTGEVAGELFF	TGTGCCAGCAGCTTCACACGTCGGACAGGGGAGGTTGCCGGGGAGCTGTTTTTT
NA	TRBV20-1	TRBJ1-1	NA	CSARQGHTEAFF	TGCAGTGCTAGACAGGGACACACTGAAGCTTTCTTT
NA	TRBV15	TRBJ1-3	NA	CATSRDQGQSINTIYF	TGTGCCACCAGCAGAGATCAGGGACAATCGATAAACACCATATATTTT
NA	TRBV24-1	TRBJ1-2	NA	CATSDGGYGYTF	TGTGCCACCAGCGACGGGGGCTATGGCTACACCTTC
many	TRBV6-2/TRBV6-3	TRBJ1-2	NA	CASSYPPEDYGYTF	TGTGCCAGCAGTTACCCACCCGAGGACTATGGCTACACCTTC
NA	TRBV9	TRBJ2-6	NA	CASSVGGAAVLTF	TGTGCCAGCAGCGTAGGGGGAGCCGCCGTCCTGACTTTC
NA	TRBV9	TRBJ2-7	NA	CASSPFRDGELGEQYF	TGTGCCAGCAGCCCCTTCCGGGACGGGGAATTGGGAGAGCAGTACTTC
many	TRBV6-4	TRBJ1-2	NA	CASRPGGNYGYTF	TGTGCCAGCAGGCCCGGGGGTAACTATGGCTACACCTTC
NA	TRBV5-4	TRBJ1-5	NA	CASSRGAANQPQHF	TGTGCCAGCAGCCGGGGGGCGGCCAATCAGCCCCAGCATTTT
NA	TRBV20-1	TRBJ2-3	TRBD2	CSARKQAGADTQYF	TGCAGTGCGAGAAAGCAGGCGGGGGCAGATACGCAGTATTTT
NA	TRBV10-2	TRBJ1-2	TRBD1	CAVRDRGRGYGYTF	TGCGCCGTCCGGGACAGGGGAAGGGGGTATGGCTACACCTTC
many	TRBV7-2	TRBJ2-7	NA	CASSQNPPGSSYEQYF	TGTGCCAGCAGCCAAAATCCCCCGGGCAGCTCCTACGAGCAGTACTTC
many	TRBV7-9	TRBJ1-3	NA	CASSWTTHSGNTIYF	TGTGCCAGCAGCTGGACAACTCACTCTGGAAACACCATATATTTT
NA	TRBV7-2	TRBJ2-5	NA	CASSQRQVQRETQYF	TGTGCCAGCAGCCAGAGACAGGTTCAGCGAGAGACCCAGTACTTC
NA	TRBV10-2	TRBJ1-5	TRBD1	CASSGNDRGHEQPQHF	TGCGCCAGCAGTGGAAACGACAGGGGGCACGAGCAGCCCCAGCATTTT
few	TRBV11-3	TRBJ2-5	NA	CATSGGGSPYF	TGTGCCACCTCGGGTGGTGGTTCCCCGTACTTC
many	TRBV19	TRBJ2-7	NA	CASSAGGGGYYEQYF	TGTGCCAGTAGTGCCGGCGGAGGGGGGTACTACGAGCAGTACTTC
few	TRBV12-3/TRBV12-4	TRBJ2-1	TRBD2	CASSFLRGLAGDGGNEQFF	TGTGCCAGCAGTTTCCTACGGGGACTAGCGGGAGACGGGGGCAATGAGCAGTTCTTC
NA	TRBV6-1	TRBJ2-7	TRBD2	CANMDWRGASYEQYF	TGTGCCAACATGGATTGGCGGGGGGCGTCCTACGAGCAGTACTTC
NA	TRBV7-8	TRBJ2-3	NA	CASSFYICSARVPLAGVVIDTQYF	NA
NA	TRBV7-9	TRBJ1-1	NA	CASSLVVTGNTEAFF	TGTGCCAGCAGCTTAGTGGTAACAGGGAACACTGAAGCTTTCTTT